This TCR beta chain comes out of a study of cytomegalovirus exposure and HLA in healthy donors. General study points: It was reportedly the case that the classifier diagnosed cytomegalovirus status with high specificity and sensitivity. Specific recognition of CMV antigens was confirmed in vitro for a few chains (all CMV-associated). Altogether, around 160 TCR beta chains were recorded as cytomegalovirus-associated.

The table came from immunoSEQ multiplex PCR; TCRdb's copy has only in-frame clones and leaves some out. Of 150,000 or so clones listed, roughly 87% are singletons. While the first cohort had 700 or so subjects, the donors belonged to the separate validation cohort of about 130 subjects. From germline, CDR1 is SGHRS and CDR2 YFSETQ. V lost 4 bases and J lost 9; bases outside the gene matches: 7. CDR3 length: 14 amino acids. A note on this clone: What it binds is unknown.

This chain joins TRBV5-1 and TRBJ1-6, with TRBD1 identical over 7 bases. The sequenced material came from PBMCs. The sequence was collected from a woman aged 18-29 years in good health and CMV-seropositive. The CDR3 DNA reads as TGCGCCAGCAGCCCGGGGACAGTCCCTTCACCCCTCCACTTT. Protein: CASSPGTVPSPLHF.